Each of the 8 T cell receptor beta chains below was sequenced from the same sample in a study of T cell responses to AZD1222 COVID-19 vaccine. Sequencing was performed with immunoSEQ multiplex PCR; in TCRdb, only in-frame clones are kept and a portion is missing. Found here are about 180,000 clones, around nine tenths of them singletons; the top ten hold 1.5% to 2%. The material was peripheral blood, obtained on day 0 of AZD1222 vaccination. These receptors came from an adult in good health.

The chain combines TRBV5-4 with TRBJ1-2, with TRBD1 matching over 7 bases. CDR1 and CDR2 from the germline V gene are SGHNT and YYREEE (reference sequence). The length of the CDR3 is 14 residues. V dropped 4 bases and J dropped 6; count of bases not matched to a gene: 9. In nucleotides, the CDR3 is TGTGCCAGCAGCACGGGACAGCTAGGGGATGGCTACACCTTC. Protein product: CASSTGQLGDGYTF. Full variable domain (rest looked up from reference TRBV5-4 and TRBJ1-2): ETGVTQSPTHLIKTRGQQVTLRCSSQSGHNTVSWYQQALGQGPQFIFQYYREEENGRGNFPPRFSGLQFPNYSSELNVNALELDDSALYLCASSTGQLGDGYTFGSGTRLTVV.

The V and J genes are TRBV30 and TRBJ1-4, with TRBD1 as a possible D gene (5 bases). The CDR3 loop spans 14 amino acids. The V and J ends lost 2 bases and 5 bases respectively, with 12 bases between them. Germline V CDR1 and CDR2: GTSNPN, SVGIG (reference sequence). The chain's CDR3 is CAWSFGGVNEKLFF. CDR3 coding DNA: TGTGCCTGGAGTTTCGGGGGGGTCAATGAAAAACTGTTTTTT.

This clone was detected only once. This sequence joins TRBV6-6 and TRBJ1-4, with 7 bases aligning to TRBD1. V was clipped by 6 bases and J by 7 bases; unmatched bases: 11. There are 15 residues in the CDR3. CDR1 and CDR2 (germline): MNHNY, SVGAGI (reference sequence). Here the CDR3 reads CASSPGKGAVEKLFF. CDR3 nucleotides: TGTGCCAGCAGCCCTGGTAAGGGGGCCGTTGAAAAACTGTTTTTT.

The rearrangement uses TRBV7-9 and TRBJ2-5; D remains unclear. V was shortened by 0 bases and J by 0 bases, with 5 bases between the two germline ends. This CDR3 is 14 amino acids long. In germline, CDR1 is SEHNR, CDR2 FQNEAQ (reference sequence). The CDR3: CASSLAKNQETQYF. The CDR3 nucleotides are TGTGCCAGCAGCTTAGCGAAGAACCAAGAGACCCAGTACTTC.

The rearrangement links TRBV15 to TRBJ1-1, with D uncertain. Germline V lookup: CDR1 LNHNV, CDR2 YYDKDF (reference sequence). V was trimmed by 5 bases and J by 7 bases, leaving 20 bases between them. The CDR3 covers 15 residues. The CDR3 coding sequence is TGTGCCACCAGCGCGGGAAATACTTTTAGGAATGAAGCTTTCTTT. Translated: CATSAGNTFRNEAFF. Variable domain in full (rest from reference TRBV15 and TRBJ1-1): DAMVIQNPRYQVTQFGKPVTLSCSQTLNHNVMYWYQQKSSQAPKLLFHYYDKDFNNEADTPDNFQSRRPNTSFCFLDIRSPGLGDTAMYLCATSAGNTFRNEAFFGQGTRLTVV.

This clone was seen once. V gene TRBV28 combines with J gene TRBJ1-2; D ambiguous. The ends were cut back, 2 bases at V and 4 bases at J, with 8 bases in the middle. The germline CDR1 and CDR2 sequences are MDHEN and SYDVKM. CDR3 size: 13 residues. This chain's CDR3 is CASSLGSSYGYTF. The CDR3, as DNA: TGTGCCAGCAGTTTAGGAAGTTCCTATGGCTACACCTTC.

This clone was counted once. The CDR3 DNA sequence: TGTGCCAGCTCACCCGGGAGAGGGACAAACCTATTCTCCTACGAGCAGTACTTC. Translated: CASSPGRGTNLFSYEQYF. The J gene is TRBJ2-7, the V gene TRBV18, with D perhaps being TRBD1 or TRBD2 (6 bases each). This CDR3 spans 18 amino acids. Germline CDR1 KGHSH, CDR2 LQKENI. Trimming stripped 3 bases from V and 0 bases from J, with 21 bases between.

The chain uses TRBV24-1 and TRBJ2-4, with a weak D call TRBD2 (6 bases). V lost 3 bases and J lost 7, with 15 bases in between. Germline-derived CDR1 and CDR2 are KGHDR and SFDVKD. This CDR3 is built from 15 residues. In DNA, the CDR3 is TGTGCCACCAGTGATCACGGGACTCAGGCTAACATTCAGTACTTC. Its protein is CATSDHGTQANIQYF.